This T cell receptor (beta chain) derives from a study of regulatory T cells in long-lasting Graves disease. The TCR beta library used iRepertoire HTBI primers with Arm-PCR amplification of CDR3. TCRdb called the multiplex PCR reads again in MiXCR, with one record for every CDR3 protein. The table lists about 450,000 distinct CDR3 sequences, about 15% of them singletons. Time point reported: newly diagnosed GD, antithyroid drugs for less than 3 months. Preparation of the TCR library used RNA extracted from PBMCs. In its sample, this clonotype was seen many times. The same sample was also used in a study of T cells in Graves' hyperthyroidism and ophthalmopathy.

The TCR originated in a woman aged 25 to 39 with Graves disease. The starting material was peripheral blood mononuclear cells (PBMCs), obtained at new diagnosis, from a patient treated with antithyroid drugs.

The CDR3: CASSAIKQFF. Written as DNA, the CDR3 is TGTGCCAGCAGTGCAATCAAGCAGTTCTTC. The gene calls are TRBV2 and TRBJ2-1, with D uncertain. Germline V gene data show CDR1 as SNHLY and CDR2 as FYNNEI. Trimming took 4 bases from V and 11 from J, leaving 6 bases between them. This CDR3 is built from 10 residues.